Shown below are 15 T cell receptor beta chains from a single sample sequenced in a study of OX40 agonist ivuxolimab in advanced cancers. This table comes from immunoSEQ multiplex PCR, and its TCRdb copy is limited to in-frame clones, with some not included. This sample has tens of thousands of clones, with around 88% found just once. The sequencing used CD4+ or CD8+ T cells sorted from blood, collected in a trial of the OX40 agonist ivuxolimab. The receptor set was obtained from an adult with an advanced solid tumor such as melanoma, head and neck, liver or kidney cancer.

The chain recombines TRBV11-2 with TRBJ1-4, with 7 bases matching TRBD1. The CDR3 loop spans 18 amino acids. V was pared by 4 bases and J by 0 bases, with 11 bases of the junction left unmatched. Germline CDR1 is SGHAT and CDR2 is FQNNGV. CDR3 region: CASSSERDSVATNEKLFF. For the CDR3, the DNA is TGTGCCAGCAGCTCCGAACGGGACAGCGTTGCAACTAATGAAAAACTGTTTTTT.

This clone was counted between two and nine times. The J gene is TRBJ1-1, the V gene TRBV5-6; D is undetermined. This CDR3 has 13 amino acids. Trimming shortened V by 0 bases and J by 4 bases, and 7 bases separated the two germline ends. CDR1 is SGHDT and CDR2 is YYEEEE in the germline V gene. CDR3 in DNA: TGTGCCAGCAGCTTGGCCGACGGCACTGAAGCTTTCTTT. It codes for CASSLADGTEAFF.

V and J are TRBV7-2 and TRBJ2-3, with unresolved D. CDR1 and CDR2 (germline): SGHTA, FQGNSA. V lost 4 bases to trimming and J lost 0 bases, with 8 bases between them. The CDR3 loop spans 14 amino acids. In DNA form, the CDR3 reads TGTGCCAGCAGCTACGAGACTAGCACAGATACGCAGTATTTT. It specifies CASSYETSTDTQYF.

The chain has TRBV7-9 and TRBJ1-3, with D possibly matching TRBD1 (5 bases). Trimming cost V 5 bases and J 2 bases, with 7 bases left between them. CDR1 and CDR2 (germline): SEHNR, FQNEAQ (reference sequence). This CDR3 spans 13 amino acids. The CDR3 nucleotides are TGTGCCAGCAGCAGCAGGGCTGGAAACACCATATATTTT. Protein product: CASSSRAGNTIYF.

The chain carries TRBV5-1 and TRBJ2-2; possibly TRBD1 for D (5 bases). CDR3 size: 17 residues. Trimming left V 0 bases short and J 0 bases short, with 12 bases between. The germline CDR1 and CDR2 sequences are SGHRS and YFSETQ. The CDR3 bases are TGCGCCAGCAGCTTGGGACAGATGATTGCGAACACCGGGGAGCTGTTTTTT. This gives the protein CASSLGQMIANTGELFF.

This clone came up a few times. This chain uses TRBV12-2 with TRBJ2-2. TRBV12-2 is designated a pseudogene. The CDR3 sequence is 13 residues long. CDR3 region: CASRGSRTGELFF. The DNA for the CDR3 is TGTGCAAGTCGGGGCTCGAGGACCGGGGAGCTGTTTTTT.

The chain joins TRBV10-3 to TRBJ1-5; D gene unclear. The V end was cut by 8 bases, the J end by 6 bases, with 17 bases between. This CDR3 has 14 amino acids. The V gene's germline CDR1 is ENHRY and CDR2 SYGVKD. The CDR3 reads CAIGDRERGQPQHF. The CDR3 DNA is TGTGCCATCGGGGATAGGGAGCGGGGTCAGCCCCAGCATTTT.

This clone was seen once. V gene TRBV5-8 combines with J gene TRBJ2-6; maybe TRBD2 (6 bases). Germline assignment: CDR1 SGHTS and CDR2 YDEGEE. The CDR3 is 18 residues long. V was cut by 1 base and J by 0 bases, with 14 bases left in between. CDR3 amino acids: CASSLMRDRSSGANVLTF. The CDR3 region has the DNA TGTGCCAGCAGCTTGATGCGGGACCGCAGCTCTGGGGCCAACGTCCTGACTTTC. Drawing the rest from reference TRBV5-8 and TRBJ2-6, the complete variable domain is EAGVTQSPTHLIKTRGQQATLRCSPISGHTSVYWYQQALGLGLQFLLWYDEGEERNRGNFPPRFSGRQFPNYSSELNVNALELEDSALYLCASSLMRDRSSGANVLTFGAGSRLTVL.

The CDR3 is CASSFREGYEQYF. CDR3 in DNA: TGTGCCAGCAGTTTTAGGGAGGGCTACGAGCAGTACTTC. V usage is TRBV27 and J usage is TRBJ2-7, with 7 bases identical to TRBD2. The J segment lost 3 bases and the V segment lost 3 bases, leaving 2 bases of the junction unmatched. Germline CDR1 reads MNHEY; CDR2 reads SMNVEV (reference sequence). The CDR3 has 13 amino acids.

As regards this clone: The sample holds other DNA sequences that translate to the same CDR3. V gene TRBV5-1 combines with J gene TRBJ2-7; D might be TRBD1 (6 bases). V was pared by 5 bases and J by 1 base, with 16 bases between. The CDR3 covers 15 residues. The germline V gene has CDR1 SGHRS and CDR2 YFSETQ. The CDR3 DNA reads TGCGCCAGCAGTCCCTCCCGGACAGTATCCTACGAGCAGTACTTC. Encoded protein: CASSPSRTVSYEQYF.

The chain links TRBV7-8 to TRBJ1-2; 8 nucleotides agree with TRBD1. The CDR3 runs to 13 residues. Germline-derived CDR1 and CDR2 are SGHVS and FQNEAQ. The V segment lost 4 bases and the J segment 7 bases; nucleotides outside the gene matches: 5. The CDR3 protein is CASSSDRALGYTF. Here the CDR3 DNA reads TGTGCCAGCAGCTCGGACAGGGCTCTTGGCTACACCTTC.

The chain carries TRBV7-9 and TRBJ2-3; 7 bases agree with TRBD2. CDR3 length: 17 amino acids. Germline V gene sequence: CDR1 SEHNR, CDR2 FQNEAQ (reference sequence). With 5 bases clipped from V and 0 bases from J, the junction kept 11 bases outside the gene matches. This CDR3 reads CASSLGLPWDSTDTQYF. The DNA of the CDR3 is TGTGCCAGCAGCCTGGGACTACCTTGGGATAGCACAGATACGCAGTATTTT.

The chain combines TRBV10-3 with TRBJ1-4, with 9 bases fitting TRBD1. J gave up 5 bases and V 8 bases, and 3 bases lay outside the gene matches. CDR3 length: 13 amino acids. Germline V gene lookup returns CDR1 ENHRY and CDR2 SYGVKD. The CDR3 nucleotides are TGTGCCATCGGGGACAGGGCAAATGAAAAACTGTTTTTT. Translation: CAIGDRANEKLFF.

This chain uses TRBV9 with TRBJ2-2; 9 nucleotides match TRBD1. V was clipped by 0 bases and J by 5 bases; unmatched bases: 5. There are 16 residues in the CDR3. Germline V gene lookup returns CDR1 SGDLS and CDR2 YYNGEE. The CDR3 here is CASSVAGTGKTGELFF. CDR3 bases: TGTGCCAGCAGCGTAGCCGGGACAGGGAAAACCGGGGAGCTGTTTTTT.

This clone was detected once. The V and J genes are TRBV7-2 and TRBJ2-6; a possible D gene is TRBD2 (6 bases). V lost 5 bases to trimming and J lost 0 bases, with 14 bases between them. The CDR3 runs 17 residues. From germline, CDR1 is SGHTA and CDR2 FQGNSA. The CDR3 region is CASSTQRVSSGANVLTF. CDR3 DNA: TGTGCCAGCAGCACGCAGCGGGTTAGCTCTGGGGCCAACGTCCTGACTTTC.